These 24 T cell receptor beta chains were sequenced from one sample in a study of regulatory T cells in long-lasting Graves disease. The time point was: newly diagnosed GD, antithyroid drugs for less than 3 months. After RNA was extracted from PBMCs, the TCR library was made from it. For TCR beta, libraries came from iRepertoire HTBI primers and Arm-PCR of CDR3 regions. MiXCR, run by TCRdb on the multiplex PCR reads, gives a single entry per CDR3 protein. The sample has 350,000 to 500,000 distinct CDR3 sequences, less than 15% seen once. These data were also filed under a second study, of T cells in Graves' hyperthyroidism and ophthalmopathy.

The sequencing used peripheral blood mononuclear cells (PBMCs), collected at new diagnosis, from a patient treated with antithyroid drugs. All receptors derive from a woman aged 50 to 60 with Graves disease.

This clonotype was counted many times. The rearrangement links TRBV24-1 to TRBJ2-2; D call uncertain. V was shortened by 7 bases and J by 6 bases, with 5 bases between the two germline ends. Looked up from germline, CDR1 is KGHDR and CDR2 is SFDVKD. This CDR3 is built from 11 residues. The CDR3 DNA is TGTGCCACCAGGGGATCCGGGGAGCTGTTTTTT. It translates to CATRGSGELFF.

This clonotype was seen only a few times. The chain combines TRBV4-1 with TRBJ2-7; 7 bases are shared with TRBD2. From germline, CDR1 is MGHRA and CDR2 YSYEKL. J lost 6 bases, V lost 5 bases, and 10 bases had no gene match. The CDR3 length is 14 residues. The CDR3 DNA follows: TGCGCCAGCAGCTCACACGCGGGAGCTCCCGAGCAGTACTTC. It codes for CASSSHAGAPEQYF.

Remarks on this clonotype: An end of the junction differs from the germline gene, which may be a read error. The J gene is TRBJ2-1, the V gene TRBV6-2 or TRBV6-3; D may be TRBD2 (6 bases). The CDR3 covers 16 residues. Germline V gene lookup returns CDR1 MNHEY and CDR2 SVGEGT. Here the CDR3 reads CASSYSGGLYYNEQSF. The CDR3 DNA reads as TGTGCCAGCAGTTACTCGGGGGGATTATACTACAATGAGCAGTCCTTC.

To note about this clonotype: A much larger clone differs from this one at a single base, so this may be a read error. This CDR3 is missing its conserved last phenylalanine or tryptophan, likely due to a read error. The limits of the CDR3 on the DNA are not certain, so only TCRdb's listed CDR3 is given. The genes are TRBV6-2 or TRBV6-3 and TRBJ2-3; the table's D call, TRBD2, was not checked against the DNA. A total of 15 residues make up the CDR3, ends included. Germline V gene data show CDR1 as MNHEY and CDR2 as SVGEGT. CDR3 residues: CASSYSASQTYEQYL.

At least ten counts were recorded for this clonotype. The chain employs TRBV6-5 and TRBJ2-7; unclear D gene. With 0 bases removed from V and 0 bases from J, the gap between germline ends came to 15 bases. In germline, CDR1 is MNHEY, CDR2 SVGAGI. CDR3 length equals 17 residues. The CDR3 loop reads CASSYSQGKRYSYEQYF. The CDR3, as DNA: TGTGCCAGCAGTTACTCGCAAGGGAAGAGGTACTCCTACGAGCAGTACTTC.

This chain links TRBV11-2 with TRBJ1-1; 7 bases match TRBD1. Losses at the gene ends were 4 bases for V and 6 bases for J; bases not matched to a gene: 8. CDR1 SGHAT and CDR2 FQNNGV come from the germline V gene. The CDR3 is made up of 14 amino acids. The CDR3 bases are TGTGCCAGCAGCTCTAGACAGGGTTCCCCTGAAGCTTTCTTT. Amino acids: CASSSRQGSPEAFF. Full variable domain (missing parts from reference TRBV11-2 and TRBJ1-1): EAGVAQSPRYKIIEKRQSVAFWCNPISGHATLYWYQQILGQGPKLLIQFQNNGVVDDSQLPKDRFSAERLKGVDSTLKIQPAKLEDSAVYLCASSSRQGSPEAFFGQGTRLTVV.

This clonotype was counted ten times or more. The chain links TRBV27 to TRBJ2-7; no clear D gene. This CDR3 region has 15 residues. V was shortened by 5 bases and J by 0 bases, with 14 bases between the two germline ends. From germline, CDR1 is MNHEY and CDR2 SMNVEV (reference sequence). CDR3 residues: CASSQAPRNSYEQYF. In DNA, the CDR3 is TGTGCCAGCAGTCAAGCACCCCGAAACTCCTACGAGCAGTACTTC.

This clonotype was recorded at least ten times. V is TRBV6-2 or TRBV6-3 and J is TRBJ1-5, with 9 nucleotides matching TRBD1. Germline V gene lookup returns CDR1 MNHEY and CDR2 SVGEGT. The CDR3 is made up of 16 amino acids. V shed 6 bases and J 0 bases; nucleotides not matched to a gene: 6. The CDR3 DNA sequence: TGTGCCAGCAGGGCCGGGACAGGGAATAGCAATCAGCCCCAGCATTTT. Translating gives CASRAGTGNSNQPQHF.

This clonotype was seen at least ten times. V gene TRBV28 combines with J gene TRBJ2-1; 9 bases map to TRBD2. The CDR3 spans 17 residues. Germline lookup yields CDR1 MDHEN and CDR2 SYDVKM. Trimming cost V 5 bases and J 0 bases; bases outside gene matches: 8. The DNA of the CDR3 is TGTGCCAGCAGTAACCCTAGCGGGACAAGCTCCTACAATGAGCAGTTCTTC. Protein product: CASSNPSGTSSYNEQFF.

The chain uses TRBV7-9 and TRBJ2-6; D is perhaps TRBD2 (6 bases). The V end was cut by 10 bases, the J end by 0 bases, with 10 bases between. Germline CDR1 reads SEHNR; CDR2 reads FQNEAQ (reference sequence). The CDR3 extends over 14 amino acids. This chain's CDR3 is CATSRDSGANVLTF. CDR3 DNA: TGTGCCACCTCGCGGGACTCTGGGGCCAACGTCCTGACTTTC. The whole variable domain, remainder taken from reference TRBV7-9 and TRBJ2-6, is DTGVSQNPRHKITKRGQNVTFRCDPISEHNRLYWYRQTLGQGPEFLTYFQNEAQLEKSRLLSDRFSAERPKGSFSTLEIQRTEQGDSAMYLCATSRDSGANVLTFGAGSRLTVL.

This chain links TRBV12-3 or TRBV12-4 with TRBJ1-5; D ambiguous. The CDR3 consists of 16 residues. V was cut by 6 bases and J by 5 bases, with 20 bases left in between. The CDR3 protein is CASRLEGGVIDQPQHF. The CDR3 region has the DNA TGTGCCAGCAGGCTTGAGGGAGGCGTGATCGATCAGCCCCAGCATTTT.

A remark on this clonotype: A much larger clone sits a single nucleotide away, making a read error possible. The chain links TRBV2 to TRBJ1-6, with TRBD1 identical over 8 bases. Germline V gives CDR1 SNHLY, CDR2 FYNNEI. The V and J ends lost 4 bases and 7 bases, in that order; junction bases with no gene match: 3. The CDR3 loop spans 14 amino acids. CDR3 coding DNA: TGTGCCAGCAGTGCAGGGGGCGCCAATTCACCCCTCCACTTT. Translated: CASSAGGANSPLHF.

This clonotype occurred many times. This chain uses TRBV2 with TRBJ2-1, with TRBD2 matching 13 bases. Germline values: CDR1 SNHLY, CDR2 FYNNEI. This CDR3 has 15 residues. Trimming at V came to 6 bases and at J to 7 bases, leaving 6 bases not matched to a gene. The CDR3 loop reads CASSAGTSGINEQFF. CDR3 nucleotide sequence: TGTGCCAGCAGCGCCGGGACTAGCGGGATTAATGAGCAGTTCTTC.

This rearrangement joins TRBV7-9 to TRBJ1-2, with D possibly being TRBD1 (5 bases). The V end was cut by 1 base, the J end by 6 bases, with 15 bases between. This CDR3 spans 15 amino acids. CDR1 is SEHNR and CDR2 is FQNEAQ in the germline V gene (reference sequence). CDR3 in DNA: TGTGCCAGCAGCTTAGTCCTGGCTCAGGGACATGGCTACACCTTC. Its translation is CASSLVLAQGHGYTF.

This clonotype was recorded a few times. The chain carries TRBV12-3 or TRBV12-4 and TRBJ2-3; the D gene is possibly TRBD2 (6 bases). The CDR3 has 14 residues. V gave up 4 bases and J gave up 0 bases, with 8 bases separating them. Here the CDR3 reads CASSWTTSTDTQYF. As DNA, the CDR3 is TGTGCCAGCAGTTGGACTACAAGCACAGATACGCAGTATTTT.

This clonotype has at least ten counts. This chain links TRBV27 with TRBJ2-5, with no clear D. The germline gives CDR1 MNHEY, CDR2 SMNVEV (reference sequence). Trimming removed 5 bases from V and 5 bases from J, with 18 bases in between. The CDR3 runs 15 residues. CDR3 region: CASSRRKGQTETQYF. The CDR3 nucleotides are TGTGCCAGCAGTCGGCGGAAAGGGCAAACGGAGACCCAGTACTTC.

The chain couples TRBV19 to TRBJ1-1; D gene uncertain. V shed 5 bases and J shed 6 bases, with 13 bases lying between them. Germline V gives CDR1 LNHDA, CDR2 SQIVND (reference sequence). The CDR3 covers 13 residues. The CDR3 spells CASSPVWTSEAFF. The CDR3 DNA follows: TGTGCCAGTAGTCCTGTTTGGACGTCTGAAGCTTTCTTT.

This clonotype was seen a few times. This likely comes from a read error, as the CDR3 has no conserved phenylalanine or tryptophan at its end. The genes are TRBV14 and TRBJ2-6; D is unresolved. CDR3 size: 15 residues. CDR1 is SGHDN, CDR2 FVKESK, per germline. The germline V and J ends were trimmed by 0 bases and 0 bases, with 3 bases remaining between them. As DNA, the CDR3 is TGTGCCAGCAGCCAAGATTTCTCTGGGGCCAACGTCCTGACTTCC. Its protein is CASSQDFSGANVLTS.

The chain links TRBV7-6 to TRBJ1-1, with 8 bases aligning to TRBD1. Germline V gene data show CDR1 as SGHVS and CDR2 as FNYEAQ. The V segment lost 5 bases and the J segment 3 bases; nucleotides outside the gene matches: 8. This CDR3 has 15 amino acids. Here the CDR3 DNA reads TGTGCCAGCAGCCTTGACAGGGGCGTGTACACTGAAGCTTTCTTT. It yields the protein CASSLDRGVYTEAFF.

This clonotype came up many times. V gene TRBV18 combines with J gene TRBJ2-7; D gene uncertain. The CDR3 extends over 17 amino acids. The ends were cut back, 4 bases at V and 0 bases at J, with 19 bases in the middle. The germline CDR1 and CDR2 sequences are KGHSH and LQKENI. Written as DNA, the CDR3 is TGTGCCAGCTCACTGACGGCAGGATCTCCTACCTCCTACGAGCAGTACTTC. It is translated as CASSLTAGSPTSYEQYF.

This clonotype was counted many times. The chain combines TRBV10-3 with TRBJ1-1, with 7 bases that match TRBD1. There are 13 residues in the CDR3. J lost 5 bases, V lost 6 bases, and 6 bases had no gene match. Germline V gene data show CDR1 as ENHRY and CDR2 as SYGVKD. The CDR3: CAISPGGVTEAFF. The CDR3 nucleotides are TGTGCCATCAGCCCAGGGGGGGTAACTGAAGCTTTCTTT.

The count of this clonotype is one. The chain is built from TRBV4-1 and TRBJ2-7, with D perhaps TRBD2 (6 bases). The CDR3 loop spans 14 amino acids. V was shortened by 1 base and J by 0 bases, with 7 bases between the two germline ends. CDR1 and CDR2 (germline): MGHRA, YSYEKL. The CDR3 region has the DNA TGCGCCAGCAGCCAAGGGGACTCCTCCTACGAGCAGTACTTC. It is translated as CASSQGDSSYEQYF.

This clonotype was detected many times. The chain has TRBV10-1 and TRBJ2-1, with D unresolved. The germline CDR1 and CDR2 sequences are WNHNN and SYGVQD (reference sequence). The CDR3 contains 12 residues. V lost 6 bases and J 8 bases, leaving 11 bases between the germline ends. The CDR3 reads CASSRKGDEQFF. CDR3 DNA sequence: TGCGCCAGCAGCAGGAAAGGCGATGAGCAGTTCTTC.

This clonotype has at least ten counts. The chain has TRBV9 and TRBJ2-1; possibly TRBD1 for D (6 bases). Trimming left V 2 bases short and J 2 bases short, with 8 bases between. CDR1 and CDR2 from the germline V gene are SGDLS and YYNGEE. The CDR3 is 14 amino acids. The CDR3 DNA reads as TGTGCCAGCAGCGTGGACAGCACCTACAATGAGCAGTTCTTC. It yields the protein CASSVDSTYNEQFF.